This is a list of T cell receptor beta chains from one sample in a study of blood T cells in healthy people across ages. TCRdb re-analysed the 5' RACE reads in MiXCR, keeping a single row per CDR3 protein. The sample includes 800,000 or so distinct CDR3 sequences, more than 20% of them seen just once. These data were also filed under a second study, of T cells of mothers and their children.

The specimen sequenced was blood. The receptors were sampled from a boy younger than 18 in good health. The CDR3 runs from the conserved cysteine through the conserved F or W. Each record gives: V gene, clone size, D gene, J gene, CDR3 DNA, CDR3 protein. A D gene is named only where the DNA matches it firmly. Some rows have no size entry. The others give once, few or many, or a class for an expanded clone.

>TRBV6-2/TRBV6-3|few|NA|TRBJ2-1
TGTGCCAGCAGTTACCAGCAGGACAGTGATCTCCTAATAAATTACAATGAGCAGTTCTTC
CASSYQQDSDLLINYNEQFF
>TRBV12-3/TRBV12-4|few|TRBD1|TRBJ2-6
TGTGCCAGCAGTTTACCCGGACAGGGGAGCTCTGGGGCCAACGTCCTGACTTTC
CASSLPGQGSSGANVLTF
>TRBV12-3/TRBV12-4|NA|NA|TRBJ2-5
TGTGCCAGCCGCGCGCTAGAACAGGAGACCCAGTACTTC
CASRALEQETQYF
>TRBV20-1|NA|NA|TRBJ2-2
TGCAGTGCTCCAAAACGCGACCCGGACACCGGGGAGCTGTTTTTT
CSAPKRDPDTGELFF
>TRBV20-1|few|TRBD1|TRBJ2-3
TGCAGTGCTGGACAGGGTGCCACAGATACGCAGTATTTT
CSAGQGATDTQYF
>TRBV5-5|NA|NA|TRBJ1-5
TGTGCCAGCAGCTTGGAGGCTCGTCAGGATCAGCCCCAGCATTTT
CASSLEARQDQPQHF
>TRBV7-2|NA|NA|TRBJ2-5
TGTGCCAGCAGCCCAGAATTGGAGCAGTACTTC
CASSPELEQYF
>TRBV7-2|NA|NA|TRBJ2-5
TGTGCCAGCAGCTTAGCGGGGAGGACCCAGTACTTC
CASSLAGRTQYF
>TRBV27|few|NA|TRBJ2-4
TGTGCCAGCAGTCAAAGGGGGGGGCCCAGAAACATTCAGTACTTC
CASSQRGGPRNIQYF
>TRBV5-1|NA|NA|TRBJ1-1
TGCGCCAGCAGCCGGGGGGCGGAAGGGAGTGTCACTGAAGCTTTCTTT
CASSRGAEGSVTEAFF
>TRBV6-6|NA|TRBD1|TRBJ1-1
TGTGCCAGCAGTCCCGAACAGGGGCTGAACACTGAAGCTTTCTTT
CASSPEQGLNTEAFF
>TRBV28|few|NA|TRBJ2-7
TGTGCCAGCAGCTCCAGGTTCCCCTCCTACGAGCAGTACTTC
CASSSRFPSYEQYF
>TRBV11-2|NA|NA|TRBJ2-4
TGTGCCAGCAGCTTAGAAATCGGACTTAACATTCAGTACTTC
CASSLEIGLNIQYF
>TRBV29-1|NA|NA|TRBJ1-1
TGCAGCGGGCGGGATTATGCGGACTTCTTT
CSGRDYADFF
>TRBV12-3/TRBV12-4|NA|TRBD1|TRBJ1-5
TGTGCCAGCAGTAGAGGAATAGAGGGACAGGGCAATCAGCCCCAGCATTTT
CASSRGIEGQGNQPQHF
>TRBV4-3|once|TRBD1|TRBJ2-1
TGCGCCAGCAGCCAAGACAACAGGGGGACCTACAATGAGCAGTTCTTC
CASSQDNRGTYNEQFF
>TRBV27|NA|NA|TRBJ2-7
TGTGCCAGCAGTTTATACTTGGGCAGGGGAAGATACGAGCAGTACTTC
CASSLYLGRGRYEQYF
>TRBV21-1|NA|NA|TRBJ2-5
TGTGCCAGCGGCCAAGCTGGGGGGCTTGAGACCCAGTACTTC
CASGQAGGLETQYF
>TRBV11-1|NA|NA|TRBJ2-2
TGTGCCAGCAGCTTCCTCCAAGGGGGGAGTAGGACCGGGGAGCTGTTTTTT
CASSFLQGGSRTGELFF
>TRBV2|few|NA|TRBJ2-7
TGTGCCAGCACAGGGACCAGGGACGAGCAGTACTTC
CASTGTRDEQYF
>TRBV11-2|few|TRBD1|TRBJ1-4
TGTGCCAGCAGCTCGACAGGGGGAAAACTGTTTTTT
CASSSTGGKLFF
>TRBV29-1|few|NA|TRBJ1-3
TGCAGCGTTGGGGTCTCTGGAAACACCATATATTTT
CSVGVSGNTIYF
>TRBV4-1|once|TRBD2|TRBJ2-1
TGCGCCAGCAGCCAAGACCCGGGACTAGCGTACAATGAGCAGTTCTTC
CASSQDPGLAYNEQFF
>TRBV29-1|few|NA|TRBJ1-1
TGCAGCGTTGAGGGGGTCTGGGGTACTGAAGCTTTCTTT
CSVEGVWGTEAFF
>TRBV9|NA|TRBD1|TRBJ2-7
TGTGCCAGCAGCGTAGCGGGACAGGGGTTAGAGCAGTACTTC
CASSVAGQGLEQYF
>TRBV11-2|few|NA|TRBJ2-1
TGTGCCAGCAGCCCCGGGGACATCAATGAGCAGTTCTTC
CASSPGDINEQFF
>TRBV7-2|NA|TRBD1|TRBJ2-2
TGTGCCAGCAGCCTACAGGGGGGAAAGCCCGGGGAGCTGTTTTTT
CASSLQGGKPGELFF
>TRBV9|few|TRBD1|TRBJ2-1
TGTGCCAGCGGCGCCCCACGGACAGGGGGCCTTCTGTTCGATGAGCAGTTCTTC
CASGAPRTGGLLFDEQFF
>TRBV28|few|NA|TRBJ2-1
TGTGCCAGCAGTCCCTCCACCTACAATGAGCAGTTCTTC
CASSPSTYNEQFF
>TRBV20-1|few|NA|TRBJ1-4
TGCAGTGCTACTACAACTAATGAAAAACTGTTTTTT
CSATTTNEKLFF
>TRBV2|NA|NA|TRBJ2-1
TGTGCCAGCAGTCTTCTGGACTTCGATGAGCAGTTCTTC
CASSLLDFDEQFF
>TRBV27|NA|TRBD1|TRBJ2-7
TGTGCCACCTCCAAAGGACAGGGGCCGTACGAGCAGTACTTC
CATSKGQGPYEQYF
>TRBV20-1|NA|NA|TRBJ2-7
TGCAGTGCTAGAGTTTTGGCAGCCTCTTCCTACGAGCAGTACTTC
CSARVLAASSYEQYF
>TRBV18|NA|TRBD2|TRBJ2-5
TGTGCCAGCTCACCACGGTCTAGCGGGGGCCAAGAGGCGACCCAGTACTTC
CASSPRSSGGQEATQYF
>TRBV27|NA|TRBD1|TRBJ2-3
TGTGCCAGCAGTTTATTAGGACAGGGGGCAGATACGCAGTATTTT
CASSLLGQGADTQYF
>TRBV5-1|NA|TRBD1|TRBJ2-5
TGCGCCAGCAGGGAACGGACAGGGGGCCAAGAGACCCAGTACTTC
CASRERTGGQETQYF
>TRBV5-1|many|NA|TRBJ2-3
TGCGCCAGCAGCTTGACGGGGGTCACAGATACGCAGTATTTT
CASSLTGVTDTQYF
>TRBV29-1|few|NA|TRBJ2-2
TGCAGCGTTGTTGGGGGGCCGTCTAACACCGGGGAGCTGTTTTTT
CSVVGGPSNTGELFF
>TRBV7-9|NA|NA|TRBJ2-7
TGTGCCAGCAGCTTAGCGGGGGTCATATTCTCCTACGAGCAGTACTTC
CASSLAGVIFSYEQYF
>TRBV20-1|NA|NA|TRBJ2-7
TGCAGTGCTCCTTTAACGGGGCCCTCTCTCTACGAGCAGTACTTC
CSAPLTGPSLYEQYF
>TRBV6-6|few|TRBD1|TRBJ1-2
TGTGCCAGCAGTCACCAGGGGACGCAGGGGGCGCGAGGCTACACCTTC
CASSHQGTQGARGYTF
>TRBV4-3|NA|NA|TRBJ1-2
TGCGCCAGCAGCCAAGATACGGGGGGCTATGGCTACACCTTC
CASSQDTGGYGYTF
>TRBV21-1|NA|NA|TRBJ2-5
TGTGCCAGCAGGGAAAGACTAGCGAGGCCTGGGGAGACCCAGTACTTC
CASRERLARPGETQYF
>TRBV3-1|NA|NA|TRBJ1-2
TGTGCCAGCATCCCGGAAAGGGATAACTATGGCTACACCTTC
CASIPERDNYGYTF
>TRBV9|NA|TRBD1|TRBJ2-5
TGTGCCAGCAGCGTGGACAGGGGAACGCGCGAGACCCAGTACTTC
CASSVDRGTRETQYF
>TRBV28|NA|TRBD2|TRBJ2-1
TGTGCCAGCAGGTCATATCTAGCGGGAATAAACAATGAGCAGTTCTTC
CASRSYLAGINNEQFF
>TRBV25-1|NA|TRBD1|TRBJ1-5
TGTGCCAGCAAGAGATTCGCACAGGGGAACTTGGGCAATCAGCCCCAGCATTTT
CASKRFAQGNLGNQPQHF
>TRBV12-3/TRBV12-4|NA|NA|TRBJ2-5
TGTGCCAGCACCGACCCGTACGGGCAGGGGCAGGAGCAGTACTTC
CASTDPYGQGQEQYF
>TRBV20-1|NA|TRBD1|TRBJ1-4
TGCAGTGCTAGCCTGGGACAGTTAAATGAAAAACTGTTTTTT
CSASLGQLNEKLFF
>TRBV10-3|NA|NA|TRBJ1-2
TGTGCCAACAGTGAGTTGAGTCTCTATGGCTACACCTTC
CANSELSLYGYTF
>TRBV7-9|few|TRBD1|TRBJ1-2
TGTGCCAGCAGCTCCCTACGGGACAGAGTCCTCTATGGCTACACCTTC
CASSSLRDRVLYGYTF
>TRBV3-1|many|TRBD2|TRBJ2-5
TGTGCCAGCAGCCCACCTTTTCTAGCGGGGAAGTACCAAGAGACCCAGTACTTC
CASSPPFLAGKYQETQYF
>TRBV18|NA|NA|TRBJ2-7
TGTGCCAGCACGAGGGATTCTTTCTTCTTCTACGAGCAGTACTTC
CASTRDSFFFYEQYF
>TRBV12-5|NA|TRBD1|TRBJ2-1
TGTGCTAGTGGAAGGACAGGGGACTTAATCTCCTACAATGAGCAGTTCTTC
CASGRTGDLISYNEQFF